The 17 T cell receptor beta chains below come from one sample, sequenced in a study of OX40 agonist ivuxolimab in advanced cancers. The repertoire was sequenced with immunoSEQ multiplex PCR; TCRdb's copy has only in-frame clones and lacks some. Of fewer than 100,000 clones in the sample, around 87% were seen once. Material: CD4+ or CD8+ T cells sorted from blood, obtained in a trial of the OX40 agonist ivuxolimab. Receptor source: an adult with an advanced solid tumor such as melanoma, head and neck, liver or kidney cancer.

This chain links TRBV19 with TRBJ2-1; D might be TRBD2 (7 bases). V lost 6 bases and J lost 6, with 18 bases in between. Germline CDR1 and CDR2: LNHDA and SQIVND (reference sequence). The CDR3 consists of 15 residues. The CDR3 sequence is CASRGGQGGFNEQFF. CDR3 coding DNA: TGTGCCAGTAGGGGGGGGCAGGGAGGTTTCAATGAGCAGTTCTTC.

On this clone: Since no conserved phenylalanine or tryptophan closes the CDR3, a read error is the likely cause. This chain links TRBV7-2 with TRBJ1-1; possible D gene TRBD1, 5 bases. The CDR3 is 13 residues long. Germline CDR1 reads SGHTA; CDR2 reads FQGNSA. V lost 4 bases and J 1 base, leaving 7 bases between the germline ends. The CDR3 loop is CASSSRENTEAFL. The CDR3 DNA sequence: TGTGCCAGCAGCTCCAGGGAGAACACTGAAGCTTTCCTT.

The chain joins TRBV28 to TRBJ2-5; 8 bases line up with TRBD1. Unmatched junction bases numbered 15, after V lost 8 bases and J lost 4 bases. This CDR3 spans 16 amino acids. Germline CDR1 reads MDHEN; CDR2 reads SYDVKM. Written as DNA, the CDR3 is TGTGCCAGCTCCGATGGCCGGACAGGGTTCCGAGAGACCCAGTACTTC. It codes for CASSDGRTGFRETQYF. The variable domain in full, with the rest retrieved from reference TRBV28 and TRBJ2-5, is DVKVTQSSRYLVKRTGEKVFLECVQDMDHENMFWYRQDPGLGLRLIYFSYDVKMKEKGDIPEGYSVSREKKERFSLILESASTNQTSMYLCASSDGRTGFRETQYFGPGTRLLVL.

This sequence joins TRBV7-2 and TRBJ1-4; possibly TRBD1 for D (5 bases). The CDR3 runs to 14 residues. The V and J ends lost 4 bases and 8 bases respectively, with 14 bases between them. Germline CDR1 and CDR2: SGHTA and FQGNSA. This CDR3 is CASSSGGIGEKLFF. CDR3 nucleotides: TGTGCCAGCAGCTCCGGGGGGATTGGGGAAAAACTGTTTTTT.

The genes are TRBV9 and TRBJ1-6; tentatively, D is TRBD1 (5 bases). This CDR3 has 14 amino acids. CDR1 and CDR2 (germline): SGDLS, YYNGEE. The germline V and J ends were trimmed by 1 base and 4 bases, with 6 bases remaining between them. In DNA form, the CDR3 reads TGTGCCAGCAGCGTAAGGGGATATAATTCACCCCTCCACTTT. Encoded protein: CASSVRGYNSPLHF.

The table lists this clone with a few counts. CDR3 nucleotide sequence: TGTGCCAGTACCTCCCTCCGGGACCGGGGCTACACCTTC. This sequence encodes CASTSLRDRGYTF. This rearrangement joins TRBV19 to TRBJ1-2, with a tentative D call TRBD1 (5 bases). Deletions cut 7 bases from V and 8 bases from J, with 17 bases between. The CDR3 contains 13 residues. Germline values: CDR1 LNHDA, CDR2 SQIVND (reference sequence).

This clone was observed a handful of times. The chain links TRBV28 to TRBJ2-5, with 8 bases that match TRBD1. The V and J ends lost 2 bases and 4 bases, in that order; junction bases with no gene match: 9. CDR1 and CDR2 from the germline V gene are MDHEN and SYDVKM. This CDR3 contains 16 residues. CDR3 DNA: TGTGCCAGCAGTTTAGGCCGACAGGGGAAGAGAGAGACCCAGTACTTC. Encoded protein: CASSLGRQGKRETQYF.

The chain carries TRBV10-1 and TRBJ2-1, with D uncertain. The CDR3 has 15 amino acids. Germline CDR1 is WNHNN and CDR2 is SYGVQD (reference sequence). V was trimmed by 3 bases and J by 2 bases, leaving 11 bases between them. The CDR3 loop reads CASSDLARTYNEQFF. The CDR3 DNA reads TGCGCCAGCAGTGATTTAGCCCGGACCTACAATGAGCAGTTCTTC.

V gene TRBV5-4 combines with J gene TRBJ2-4; D perhaps matches TRBD2 (5 bases). V dropped 4 bases and J dropped 0 bases, with 17 bases sitting between them. The CDR3 is made up of 17 amino acids. Germline values: CDR1 SGHNT, CDR2 YYREEE (reference sequence). The CDR3 loop reads CASSPRLSGIAKNIQYF. As DNA, the CDR3 is TGTGCCAGCAGCCCACGACTGAGCGGAATAGCCAAAAACATTCAGTACTTC.

V gene TRBV2 combines with J gene TRBJ1-5, with 8 bases that match TRBD1. J was trimmed by 6 bases and V by 5 bases; bases with no gene match: 9. The CDR3 has 15 amino acids. Germline V gene lookup returns CDR1 SNHLY and CDR2 FYNNEI. The CDR3 loop reads CASSIMMTGAQPQHF. In nucleotides, the CDR3 is TGTGCCAGCAGTATAATGATGACAGGGGCTCAGCCCCAGCATTTT.

This rearrangement joins TRBV30 to TRBJ1-1; unclear D gene. The length of the CDR3 is 12 residues. Trimming stripped 4 bases from V and 6 bases from J, with 12 bases between. CDR1 and CDR2 (germline): GTSNPN, SVGIG (reference sequence). CDR3 sequence reads: CAWNSGVAEAFF. In DNA form, the CDR3 reads TGTGCCTGGAATTCAGGAGTGGCTGAAGCTTTCTTT. Based on the CDR3 plus reference TRBV30 and TRBJ1-1, the full variable domain is SQTIHQWPATLVQPVGSPLSLECTVEGTSNPNLYWYRQAAGRGLQLLFYSVGIGQISSEVPQNLSASRPQDRQFILSSKKLLLSDSGFYLCAWNSGVAEAFFGQGTRLTVV.

This clone is a singleton in its sample. The V call is TRBV6-1, the J call TRBJ2-2; D remains ambiguous. CDR1 and CDR2 (germline): MNHNS, SASEGT. The germline V and J ends were trimmed by 4 bases and 5 bases, with 11 bases remaining between them. The CDR3 consists of 14 residues. CDR3 coding DNA: TGTGCCAGCAGTGTCCAGGACGGTACCGGGGAGCTGTTTTTT. Translation: CASSVQDGTGELFF.

The chain recombines TRBV2 with TRBJ2-7; 7 nucleotides match TRBD1. This CDR3 has 12 residues. Germline CDR1 is SNHLY and CDR2 is FYNNEI. V dropped 8 bases and J dropped 0; count of bases not matched to a gene: 1. The CDR3 nucleotides are TGTGCCAGCCAGGGGGACTCCTACGAGCAGTACTTC. Its protein is CASQGDSYEQYF.

The CDR3 DNA sequence: TGCGCCAGCAGCCAAGATACAGATACGCAGTATTTT. Protein: CASSQDTDTQYF. The chain couples TRBV4-1 to TRBJ2-3; D remains unclear. Germline V CDR1 and CDR2: MGHRA, YSYEKL. Trimming stripped 0 bases from V and 3 bases from J, with 1 base between. This CDR3 comprises 12 residues.

The chain combines TRBV29-1 with TRBJ2-5; a possible D gene is TRBD2 (5 bases). CDR3 length: 14 amino acids. The germline CDR1 and CDR2 sequences are SQVTM and ANQGSEA. Trimming left V 6 bases short and J 4 bases short, with 18 bases between. This chain's CDR3 is CSVPGLGVSETQYF. The CDR3 nucleotides are TGCAGCGTCCCGGGTCTCGGGGTCTCAGAGACCCAGTACTTC.

This sequence joins TRBV4-1 and TRBJ1-6; D unclear. Germline lookup yields CDR1 MGHRA and CDR2 YSYEKL. The germline V and J ends were trimmed by 3 bases and 13 bases, with 7 bases remaining between them. The CDR3 extends over 11 amino acids. The CDR3 reads CASSQGPPLHF. The CDR3 nucleotides read TGCGCCAGCAGCCAGGGCCCCCCCCTCCACTTT.

CDR3: CAWSVWQGRSYEQYF. CDR3 DNA sequence: TGTGCCTGGAGTGTCTGGCAGGGAAGATCCTACGAGCAGTACTTC. V gene TRBV30 combines with J gene TRBJ2-7; D possibly corresponds to TRBD1 (5 bases). V was trimmed by 0 bases and J by 1 base, leaving 13 bases between them. Germline CDR1 is GTSNPN and CDR2 is SVGIG (reference sequence). The CDR3 spans 15 residues.